Shown below are 17 T cell receptor beta chains from a single sample sequenced in a study of blood T cell repertoires in COVID-19. Some clones are missing from TCRdb's copy, which holds only in-frame ones; the method was immunoSEQ multiplex PCR. This table has 350,000 to 450,000 clones, around 83% appearing once. The sequenced sample consisted of PBMCs or T cells enriched from blood (not recorded which). These receptors were obtained from a woman aged 45-59 years who had recovered from COVID-19.

This chain uses TRBV11-2 with TRBJ2-4; weak D call: TRBD1 (5 bases). Looked up from germline, CDR1 is SGHAT and CDR2 is FQNNGV. The V end lost 1 base, the J end lost 2 bases, and 9 bases lay between the germline ends. The CDR3 runs 15 residues. For the CDR3, the DNA is TGTGCCAGCAGCTTAGGTCAGGGCCCCAAAAACATTCAGTACTTC. Protein: CASSLGQGPKNIQYF.

This clone appeared once. The chain uses TRBV5-1 and TRBJ1-4, with 12 nucleotides matching TRBD1. J lost 3 bases, V lost 4 bases, and 22 bases had no gene match. This CDR3 has 22 residues. Germline loops: CDR1 SGHRS, CDR2 YFSETQ. The DNA for the CDR3 is TGCGCCAGCAGCGCCCGGGACAGGGGGCGGCCGCCTACCCTCGGAGCTAATGAAAAACTGTTTTTT. Amino acids: CASSARDRGRPPTLGANEKLFF. The full variable domain, in which reference TRBV5-1 and TRBJ1-4 provide the parts outside the CDR3, is KAGVTQTPRYLIKTRGQQVTLSCSPISGHRSVSWYQQTPGQGLQFLFEYFSETQRNKGNFPGRFSGRQFSNSRSEMNVSTLELGDSALYLCASSARDRGRPPTLGANEKLFFGSGTQLSVL.

This clone was recorded only once. The chain carries TRBV10-3 and TRBJ1-1; tentative D call: TRBD1 (5 bases). The germline gives CDR1 ENHRY, CDR2 SYGVKD. CDR3 length: 15 amino acids. V was pared by 0 bases and J by 7 bases, with 15 bases between. The CDR3 nucleotides read TGTGCCATCAGTGAGTCGTTTGGTTGGACAATTGAAGCTTTCTTT. Translated: CAISESFGWTIEAFF.

The chain links TRBV7-8 to TRBJ2-1; 9 bases are a match to TRBD2. V lost 5 bases, J lost 7 bases, and 9 bases stayed unmatched. This CDR3 region has 15 residues. Germline CDR1 reads SGHVS; CDR2 reads FQNEAQ. Here the CDR3 DNA reads TGTGCCAGCAGCCCGCGGCGGGAGGGCCGGAATGAGCAGTTCTTC. Translation: CASSPRREGRNEQFF.

This clone was seen a single time. The same CDR3 can be traced to other DNA sequences in this sample. The chain joins TRBV18 to TRBJ1-2; 7 bases align to TRBD1. Germline V gives CDR1 KGHSH, CDR2 LQKENI. The CDR3 is made up of 14 amino acids. V dropped 6 bases and J dropped 5; count of bases not matched to a gene: 9. CDR3 in DNA: TGTGCCAGCTCTCCTCCGGGACAGCCTTATGGCTACACCTTC. This translates into CASSPPGQPYGYTF.

The genes are TRBV7-2 and TRBJ1-2; D is perhaps TRBD1 (5 bases). Trimming stripped 1 base from V and 3 bases from J, with 18 bases between. The CDR3 has 17 amino acids. CDR1 and CDR2 (germline): SGHTA, FQGNSA. The CDR3 region is CASSLEGSGREHYGYTF. The CDR3, as DNA: TGTGCCAGCAGCTTAGAGGGTTCAGGGCGAGAGCACTATGGCTACACCTTC. The full variable domain, completed using reference TRBV7-2 and TRBJ1-2, is GAGVSQSPSNKVTEKGKDVELRCDPISGHTALYWYRQSLGQGLEFLIYFQGNSAPDKSGLPSDRFSAERTGGSVSTLTIQRTQQEDSAVYLCASSLEGSGREHYGYTFGSGTRLTVV.

The V gene is TRBV4-1, the J gene TRBJ1-1; a weak D match, TRBD1 (6 bases). The length of the CDR3 is 16 residues. The ends were cut back, 0 bases at V and 0 bases at J, with 11 bases in the middle. Germline loops: CDR1 MGHRA, CDR2 YSYEKL. Here the CDR3 reads CASSQDWGRMNTEAFF. In DNA, the CDR3 is TGCGCCAGCAGCCAAGATTGGGGGCGTATGAACACTGAAGCTTTCTTT.

The J gene is TRBJ1-5, the V gene TRBV6-6, with D possibly matching TRBD1 (6 bases). Germline V CDR1 and CDR2: MNHNY, SVGAGI (reference sequence). Trimming stripped 7 bases from V and 2 bases from J, with 18 bases between. The length of the CDR3 is 16 residues. The CDR3 DNA reads as TGTGCCAGCACCGGACAGTCCGCGGGCGGCAATCAGCCCCAGCATTTT. Encoded protein: CASTGQSAGGNQPQHF.

The chain uses TRBV28 and TRBJ2-7; 7 positions agree with TRBD1. Germline assignment: CDR1 MDHEN and CDR2 SYDVKM. J was trimmed by 1 base and V by 4 bases; bases with no gene match: 7. CDR3 length: 15 residues. The CDR3 sequence is CASSWTGSASYEQYF. The CDR3 DNA sequence: TGTGCCAGCAGTTGGACAGGCTCTGCGTCCTACGAGCAGTACTTC.

This sequence joins TRBV7-6 and TRBJ2-3, with 12 bases fitting TRBD2. V was clipped by 4 bases and J by 0 bases; unmatched bases: 5. Germline V gene sequence: CDR1 SGHVS, CDR2 FNYEAQ. The CDR3 is made up of 17 amino acids. In DNA form, the CDR3 reads TGTGCCAGCAGCTCCTGGACTAGCGGGAAGAGCACAGATACGCAGTATTTT. The encoded protein is CASSSWTSGKSTDTQYF.

J is TRBJ2-7 and V is TRBV5-1; tentatively, D is TRBD1 (8 bases). The germline V and J ends were trimmed by 4 bases and 1 base, with 15 bases remaining between them. The CDR3 spans 15 residues. Germline loops: CDR1 SGHRS, CDR2 YFSETQ. The CDR3 coding sequence is TGCGCCAGCAGCGCGGACAGGGAGGGATCCTACGAGCAGTACTTC. As protein: CASSADREGSYEQYF.

The chain carries TRBV30 and TRBJ1-6; 9 bases match TRBD1. This CDR3 has 16 residues. The trim removed 4 bases at V and 7 bases at J, leaving 11 bases unmatched. Germline-derived CDR1 and CDR2 are GTSNPN and SVGIG (reference sequence). The CDR3 loop reads CAWIHTTGGTNSPLHF. The CDR3 DNA sequence: TGTGCCTGGATTCACACTACAGGGGGCACAAATTCACCCCTCCACTTT.

The chain links TRBV11-2 to TRBJ2-7, with 8 bases lining up with TRBD2. Germline CDR1 is SGHAT and CDR2 is FQNNGV. Trimming removed 7 bases from V and 0 bases from J; junction bases left unmatched: 8. The CDR3 has 15 amino acids. The CDR3 nucleotides are TGTGCCAGCATTAGTAGCGGGGATTTCTCCTACGAGCAGTACTTC. Translating gives CASISSGDFSYEQYF.

This chain connects TRBV19 to TRBJ1-2; no definite D call. CDR1 is LNHDA, CDR2 SQIVND, per germline (reference sequence). This CDR3 has 14 amino acids. V lost 3 bases and J 4 bases, leaving 12 bases between the germline ends. CDR3 in DNA: TGTGCCAGTAGTATCGGGAGGAGGTCCTATGGCTACACCTTC. Its translation: CASSIGRRSYGYTF.

This clone has a count of ten or more. The chain couples TRBV3-1 (or the pseudogene TRBV3-2) to TRBJ2-7; TRBD2 aligns across 10 bases. The CDR3 is made up of 16 amino acids. With 1 base clipped from V and 6 bases from J, the junction kept 9 bases outside the gene matches. CDR1 is LGHDT, CDR2 YNNKEL, per germline (reference sequence). The CDR3 DNA reads TGTGCCAGCAGCCAAGGGGCTAGCGGGAGAGGGGGCGAGCAGTACTTC. Protein: CASSQGASGRGGEQYF.

This clone was seen a few times. The chain is built from TRBV11-2 and TRBJ2-5; D unresolved. Deletions cut 4 bases from V and 7 bases from J, with 16 bases between. CDR1 and CDR2 (germline): SGHAT, FQNNGV. CDR3 length: 14 residues. The DNA of the CDR3 is TGTGCCAGCAGCTCTCTCTCGACTGGTAGGACCCAGTACTTC. It specifies CASSSLSTGRTQYF.

The J gene is TRBJ2-7, the V gene TRBV28; TRBD1 agrees at 8 bases. Germline CDR1 MDHEN, CDR2 SYDVKM. Trimming took 4 bases from V and 3 from J; bases not matched to a gene: 5. CDR3 size: 14 residues. Written as DNA, the CDR3 is TGTGCCAGCAGTTCCGGACAGGGCATCTACGAGCAGTACTTC. Its protein product is CASSSGQGIYEQYF.